This TCR beta chain was identified during a study of identical twins. A template switching step contributed a universal primer site, while unique molecular identifiers were present in the cDNA. One entry per CDR3 protein, called by TCRdb with MiXCR from the 5' RACE reads. The data contain about 730,000 distinct CDR3 sequences, approximately 21% of them singletons. Losses at the gene ends were 5 bases for V and 6 bases for J; bases not matched to a gene: 8. The germline gives CDR1 DFQATT, CDR2 SNEGSKA (reference sequence). CDR3 length: 14 residues. Study-wide results and limits: The authors noted that invariant MAIT and iNKT cells could partly confound zero-insertion analyses.

All donors were healthy Caucasians. This clonotype was observed many times. Its specificity is unknown. These same data were also listed under a study on T cells expressing NK-cell markers. Turning to that study: For four donors, these clonotypes were likewise the leading ones in the CD3+CD56-NKG2C+ fraction.

The sample comprised PBMCs. The genes are TRBV20-1 and TRBJ2-3; 10 nucleotides agree with TRBD2. This clonotype was obtained from a woman between 18 and 29 years old in good health. CDR3 nucleotides: TGCAGTGCTTCGACTAGCGGGCAAGGGGATACGCAGTATTTT. Protein: CSASTSGQGDTQYF.